This T cell receptor (beta chain) appears in the sequencing data of a study of cytomegalovirus exposure and HLA in healthy donors. This clone was seen just once. This CDR3 is built from 16 residues. Germline V gene sequence: CDR1 SGHTA, CDR2 FQGNSA. V lost 8 bases and J lost 5, with 24 bases in between. The PCR used 60 Vbeta and 13 Jbeta primers. Repertoires were generated with immunoSEQ multiplex PCR, while TCRdb's copy carries only in-frame clones and drops some. Here the sample spans about 160,000 clones, roughly 81% being singletons. Material for sequencing was PBMCs. The sequence derives from a woman in her 50s in good health and CMV-seronegative. This chain links TRBV7-2 with TRBJ2-5; maybe TRBD2 (5 bases). The chain's CDR3 is CASYWGSAASGETQYF. CDR3 DNA sequence: TGTGCCAGCTATTGGGGTAGCGCGGCCTCGGGGGAGACCCAGTACTTC.